This T cell receptor beta chain was sequenced for a study of cytotoxic CD8 clonotypes in ibrutinib-treated CLL. This CDR3 region has 11 residues. V dropped 3 bases and J dropped 8; count of bases not matched to a gene: 3. Germline CDR1 DFQATT, CDR2 SNEGSKA (reference sequence). Using immunoSEQ multiplex PCR, the repertoire was profiled, and TCRdb retains in-frame clones only, with some absent. The sample has under 300,000 clones, more than 70% seen once. The input for sequencing was PBMCs, taken at disease progression, from a patient treated with ibrutinib. The chain uses TRBV20-1 and TRBJ1-2; 7 bases agree with TRBD1. The source of this sequence is a human donor with chronic lymphocytic leukemia. As DNA, the CDR3 is TGCAGTGCTAGTAGGGGGCTGGGCTACACCTTC. Translated, it gives CSASRGLGYTF.